One and the same sample provided the 12 T cell receptor beta chains below, sequenced in a study of blood T cells in healthy people across ages. Together with a sample-barcoded 5' primer, a J-beta primer mix was included in a second PCR lasting about 7 to 11 cycles. TCRdb redid the calling of the 5' RACE reads with MiXCR, one entry per CDR3 protein. Of approximately 800,000 distinct CDR3 sequences listed, roughly 25% are singletons. These data were likewise used in another study, on T cells of mothers and their children.

The sample taken for sequencing was blood. These receptors all stem from a boy under 18 in good health.

This clonotype came up many times. The rearrangement joins TRBV5-1 to TRBJ2-4; no clear D. Trimming removed 0 bases at V and 0 bases at J, with 13 bases between. Per the germline V gene, CDR1 is SGHRS and CDR2 is YFSETQ. The CDR3 runs to 17 residues. The CDR3 here is CASSLGQGNLAKNIQYF. The CDR3 DNA reads TGCGCCAGCAGCTTGGGGCAAGGTAACTTAGCCAAAAACATTCAGTACTTC.

The CDR3 sequence: CASSLEGLAGTDTQYF. The CDR3, as DNA: TGTGCCAGCAGCTTGGAGGGACTAGCGGGCACAGATACGCAGTATTTT. V usage is TRBV5-4 and J usage is TRBJ2-3; 11 nucleotides line up with TRBD2. The CDR3 loop spans 16 amino acids. J lost 1 base, V lost 0 bases, and 1 base had no gene match. Germline assignment: CDR1 SGHNT and CDR2 YYREEE (reference sequence).

V gene TRBV6-6 combines with J gene TRBJ1-5, with D unresolved. The CDR3 is 14 residues long. Per germline, CDR1 MNHNY and CDR2 SVGAGI (reference sequence). V lost 2 bases and J 3 bases, leaving 8 bases between the germline ends. CDR3 bases: TGTGCCAGCAGTTACGATGGAGACAATCAGCCCCAGCATTTT. Translated: CASSYDGDNQPQHF.

The rearrangement joins TRBV5-1 to TRBJ1-3, with no clear D. Germline V CDR1 and CDR2: SGHRS, YFSETQ. V shed 4 bases and J shed 1 base, with 12 bases lying between them. This CDR3 is built from 15 residues. Here the CDR3 DNA reads TGCGCCAGCAGCACACACCCGGGTTCTGGAAACACCATATATTTT. Its translation: CASSTHPGSGNTIYF.

V gene TRBV29-1 combines with J gene TRBJ2-5; D remains ambiguous. TRBJ2-7 explains the end of the DNA better; the J call may be wrong. The CDR3 is 13 amino acids. Germline CDR1 and CDR2: SQVTM and ANQGSEA. CDR3 sequence: CSVESVASYEQYF. CDR3 nucleotide sequence: TGCAGCGTTGAATCTGTGGCGTCCTACGAGCAGTACTTC.

The genes are TRBV6-2 or TRBV6-3 and TRBJ1-5; TRBD1 aligns across 7 bases. The CDR3 consists of 15 residues. V shed 5 bases and J 7 bases; nucleotides not matched to a gene: 11. CDR1 is MNHEY and CDR2 is SVGEGT in the germline V gene. CDR3: CASSQKTGLPQPQHF. The CDR3 DNA follows: TGTGCCAGCAGTCAAAAGACAGGGCTTCCCCAGCCCCAGCATTTT.

This clonotype was counted a few times. The chain carries TRBV20-1 and TRBJ1-4; D is possibly TRBD1 (5 bases). CDR1 and CDR2 from the germline V gene are DFQATT and SNEGSKA (reference sequence). V lost 1 base, J lost 7 bases, and 13 bases lay in between. CDR3 length: 14 amino acids. CDR3: CSARVGAVSEKLFF. The CDR3 DNA is TGCAGTGCTAGAGTCGGGGCTGTGAGTGAAAAACTGTTTTTT.

This clonotype was seen a few times. J is TRBJ2-7 and V is TRBV2; D not certain. Per the germline V gene, CDR1 is SNHLY and CDR2 is FYNNEI. With 2 bases removed from V and 5 bases from J, the gap between germline ends came to 10 bases. The CDR3 length is 13 residues. Written as DNA, the CDR3 is TGTGCCAGCAGTGAACAGGAAGGGAACGAGCAGTACTTC. It specifies CASSEQEGNEQYF.

DNA of the CDR3: TGTGCCAGCACCCTTTTGGGCGTCGGGGGAACCGGGGAGCTGTTTTTT. Translated: CASTLLGVGGTGELFF. The chain recombines TRBV12-3 or TRBV12-4 with TRBJ2-2, with D possibly matching TRBD2 (6 bases). This CDR3 has 16 amino acids. The V end was cut by 7 bases, the J end by 5 bases, with 20 bases between.

The chain is built from TRBV28 and TRBJ2-3; possibly TRBD1 or TRBD2 for D (5 bases each). With 7 bases removed from V and 4 bases from J, the gap between germline ends came to 15 bases. The CDR3 spans 14 residues. The germline gives CDR1 MDHEN, CDR2 SYDVKM. In nucleotides, the CDR3 is TGTGCCAGCAATCCATTGCTGGGGGCAGATACGCAGTATTTT. This translates into CASNPLLGADTQYF.

Only a few counts were recorded for this clonotype. The chain has TRBV20-1 and TRBJ2-1; 8 positions match TRBD2. Germline V gene data show CDR1 as DFQATT and CDR2 as SNEGSKA (reference sequence). The length of the CDR3 is 16 residues. After removal of 1 base from V and 3 bases from J, the junction contained 8 bases not matched to a gene. CDR3 region: CSARAYGTSLYNEQFF. Here the CDR3 DNA reads TGCAGTGCTAGAGCGTACGGGACTAGTCTCTACAATGAGCAGTTCTTC.

The chain recombines TRBV12-3 or TRBV12-4 with TRBJ2-2; D unclear. V was trimmed by 2 bases and J by 2 bases, leaving 9 bases between them. The CDR3 covers 15 residues. The CDR3 protein is CASSLRVTNTGELFF. The CDR3 DNA follows: TGTGCCAGCAGTTTAAGGGTCACAAACACCGGGGAGCTGTTTTTT.